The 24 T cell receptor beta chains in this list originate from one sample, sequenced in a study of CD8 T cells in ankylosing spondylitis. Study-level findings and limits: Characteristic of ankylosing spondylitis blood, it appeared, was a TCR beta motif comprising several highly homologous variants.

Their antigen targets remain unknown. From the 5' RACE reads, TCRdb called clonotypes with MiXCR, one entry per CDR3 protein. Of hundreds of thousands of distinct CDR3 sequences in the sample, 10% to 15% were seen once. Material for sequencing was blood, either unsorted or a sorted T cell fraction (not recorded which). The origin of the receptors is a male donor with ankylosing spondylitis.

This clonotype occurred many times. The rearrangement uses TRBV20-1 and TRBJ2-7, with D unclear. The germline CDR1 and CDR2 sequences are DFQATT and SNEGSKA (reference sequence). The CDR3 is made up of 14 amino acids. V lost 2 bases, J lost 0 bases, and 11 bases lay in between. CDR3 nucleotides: TGCAGTGCTAGAACGGGCCTAAGCTCCTACGAGCAGTACTTC. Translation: CSARTGLSSYEQYF.

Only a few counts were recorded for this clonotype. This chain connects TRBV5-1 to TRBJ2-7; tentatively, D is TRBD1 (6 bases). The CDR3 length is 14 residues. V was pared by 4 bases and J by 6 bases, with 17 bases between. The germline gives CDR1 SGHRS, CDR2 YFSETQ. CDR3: CASSPDGRGFEQYF. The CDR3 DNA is TGCGCCAGCAGCCCCGATGGCAGGGGATTCGAGCAGTACTTC.

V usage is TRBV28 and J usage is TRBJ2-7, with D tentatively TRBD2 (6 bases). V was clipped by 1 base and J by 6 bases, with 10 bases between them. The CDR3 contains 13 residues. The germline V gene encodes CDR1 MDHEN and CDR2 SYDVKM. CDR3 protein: CASSLSLAGEQYF. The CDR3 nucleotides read TGTGCCAGCAGTTTATCACTAGCAGGCGAGCAGTACTTC.

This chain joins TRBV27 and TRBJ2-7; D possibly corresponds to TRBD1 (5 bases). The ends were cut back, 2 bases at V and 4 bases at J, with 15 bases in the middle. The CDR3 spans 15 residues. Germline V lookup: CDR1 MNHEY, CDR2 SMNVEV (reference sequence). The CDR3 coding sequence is TGTGCCAGCAGTTTAAGGCAGGGTATAGGGTACGAGCAGTACTTC. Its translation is CASSLRQGIGYEQYF.

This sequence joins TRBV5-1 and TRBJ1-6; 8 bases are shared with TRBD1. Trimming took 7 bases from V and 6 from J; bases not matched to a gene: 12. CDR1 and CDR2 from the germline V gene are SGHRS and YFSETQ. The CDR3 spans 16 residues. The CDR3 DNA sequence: TGCGCCAGCGAGCCCGGACCAGGGGGCTTTAATTCACCCCTCCACTTT. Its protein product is CASEPGPGGFNSPLHF.

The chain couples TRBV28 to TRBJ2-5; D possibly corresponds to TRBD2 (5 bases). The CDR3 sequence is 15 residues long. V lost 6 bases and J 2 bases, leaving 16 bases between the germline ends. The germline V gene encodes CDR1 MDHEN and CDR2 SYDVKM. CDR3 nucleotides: TGTGCCAGCAGCTCCCGACTACGATTTCAAGAGACCCAGTACTTC. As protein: CASSSRLRFQETQYF.

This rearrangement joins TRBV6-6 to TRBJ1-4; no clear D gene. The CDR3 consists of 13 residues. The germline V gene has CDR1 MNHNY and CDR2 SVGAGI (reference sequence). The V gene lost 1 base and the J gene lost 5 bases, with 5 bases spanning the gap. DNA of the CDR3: TGTGCCAGCAGTTACTACGGGAATGAAAAACTGTTTTTT. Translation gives CASSYYGNEKLFF.

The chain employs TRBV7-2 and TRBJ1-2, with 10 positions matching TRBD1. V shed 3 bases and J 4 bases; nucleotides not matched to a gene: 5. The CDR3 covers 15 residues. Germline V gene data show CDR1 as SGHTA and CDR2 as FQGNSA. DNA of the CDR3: TGTGCCAGCAGCTTGGCGGGGACAGGGGTCTATGGCTACACCTTC. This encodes CASSLAGTGVYGYTF.

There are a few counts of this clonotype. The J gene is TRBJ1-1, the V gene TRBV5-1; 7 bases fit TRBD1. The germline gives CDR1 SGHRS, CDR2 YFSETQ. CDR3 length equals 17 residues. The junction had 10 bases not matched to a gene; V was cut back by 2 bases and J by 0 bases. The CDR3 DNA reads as TGCGCCAGCAGCTTCACAGGGGCCGCTACAATGAACACTGAAGCTTTCTTT. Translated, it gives CASSFTGAATMNTEAFF.

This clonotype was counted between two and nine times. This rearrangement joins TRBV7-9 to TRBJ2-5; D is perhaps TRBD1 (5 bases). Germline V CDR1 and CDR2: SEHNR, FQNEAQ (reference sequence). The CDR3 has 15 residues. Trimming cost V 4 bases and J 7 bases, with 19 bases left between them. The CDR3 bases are TGTGCCAGCAGCTACCCTTGGGCAGGGTTAGGGACCCAGTACTTC. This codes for CASSYPWAGLGTQYF.

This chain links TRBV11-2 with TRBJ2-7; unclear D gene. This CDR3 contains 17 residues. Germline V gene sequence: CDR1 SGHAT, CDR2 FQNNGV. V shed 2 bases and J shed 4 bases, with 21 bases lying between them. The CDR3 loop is CASSLSATPNFWYEQYF. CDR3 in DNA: TGTGCCAGCAGCTTATCGGCGACACCCAATTTTTGGTACGAGCAGTACTTC.

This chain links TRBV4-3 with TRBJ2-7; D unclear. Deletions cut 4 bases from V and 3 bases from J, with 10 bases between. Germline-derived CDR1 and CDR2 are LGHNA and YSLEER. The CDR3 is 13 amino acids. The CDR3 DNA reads TGCGCCAGCAGCCCGAAAAAGCGCTACGAGCAGTACTTC. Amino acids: CASSPKKRYEQYF.

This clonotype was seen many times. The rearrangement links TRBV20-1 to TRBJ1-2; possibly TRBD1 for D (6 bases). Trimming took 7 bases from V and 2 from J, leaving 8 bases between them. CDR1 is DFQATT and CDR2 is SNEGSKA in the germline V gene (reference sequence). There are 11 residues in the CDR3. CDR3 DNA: TGCAGTGGAAGGGGGAACTATGGCTACACCTTC. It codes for CSGRGNYGYTF.

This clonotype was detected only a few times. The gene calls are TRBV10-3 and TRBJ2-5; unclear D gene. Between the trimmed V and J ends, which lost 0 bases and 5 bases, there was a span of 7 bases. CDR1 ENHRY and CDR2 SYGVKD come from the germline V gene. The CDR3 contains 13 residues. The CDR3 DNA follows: TGTGCCATCAGTGAGTCCGTCTGGGAGACCCAGTACTTC. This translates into CAISESVWETQYF.

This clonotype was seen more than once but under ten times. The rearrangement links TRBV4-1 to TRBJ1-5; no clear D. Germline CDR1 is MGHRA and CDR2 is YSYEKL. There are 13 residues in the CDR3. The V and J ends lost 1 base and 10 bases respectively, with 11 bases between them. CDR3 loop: CASSQGILGPQHF. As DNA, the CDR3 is TGCGCCAGCAGCCAAGGTATATTAGGCCCCCAGCATTTT.

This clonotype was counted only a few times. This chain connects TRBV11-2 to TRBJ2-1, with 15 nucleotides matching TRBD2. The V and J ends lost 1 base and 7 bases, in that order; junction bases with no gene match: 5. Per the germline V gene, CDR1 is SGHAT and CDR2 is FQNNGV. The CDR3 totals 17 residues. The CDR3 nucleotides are TGTGCCAGCAGCTTAGGGACTAGCGGGGGGGCGTTGAATGAGCAGTTCTTC. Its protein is CASSLGTSGGALNEQFF.

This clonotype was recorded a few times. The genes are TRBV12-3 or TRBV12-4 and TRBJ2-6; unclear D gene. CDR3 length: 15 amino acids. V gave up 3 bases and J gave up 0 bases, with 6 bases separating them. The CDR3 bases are TGTGCCAGCAGTTTCTACCCCTCTGGGGCCAACGTCCTGACTTTC. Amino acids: CASSFYPSGANVLTF.

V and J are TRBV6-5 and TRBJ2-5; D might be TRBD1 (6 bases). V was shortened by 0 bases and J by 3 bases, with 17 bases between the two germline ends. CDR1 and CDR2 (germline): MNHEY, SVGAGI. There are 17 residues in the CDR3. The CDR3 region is CASSYSKGRAGEETQYF. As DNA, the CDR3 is TGTGCCAGCAGTTACTCGAAGGGGCGGGCAGGGGAAGAGACCCAGTACTTC.

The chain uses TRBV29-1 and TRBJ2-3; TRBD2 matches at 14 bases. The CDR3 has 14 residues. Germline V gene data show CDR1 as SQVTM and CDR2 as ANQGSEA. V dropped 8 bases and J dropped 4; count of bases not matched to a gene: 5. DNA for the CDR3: TGCAGCTCAAAGACTAGCGGGAGGGCAGATACGCAGTATTTT. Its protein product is CSSKTSGRADTQYF.

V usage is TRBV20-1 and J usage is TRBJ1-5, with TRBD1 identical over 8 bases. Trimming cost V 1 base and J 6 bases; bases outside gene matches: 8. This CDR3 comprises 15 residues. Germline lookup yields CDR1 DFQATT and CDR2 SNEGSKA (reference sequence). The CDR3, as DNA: TGCAGTGCTAGAGCTGGACAGGGAAGATCTCAGCCCCAGCATTTT. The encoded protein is CSARAGQGRSQPQHF.

CDR3 nucleotide sequence: TGTGCCAGCAGTTTAGGGGGTGTGTCCACTGAAGCTTTCTTT. Amino acids: CASSLGGVSTEAFF. The chain combines TRBV12-3 or TRBV12-4 with TRBJ1-1; D not resolved. This CDR3 is built from 14 residues. V was clipped by 1 base and J by 4 bases, with 10 bases between them.

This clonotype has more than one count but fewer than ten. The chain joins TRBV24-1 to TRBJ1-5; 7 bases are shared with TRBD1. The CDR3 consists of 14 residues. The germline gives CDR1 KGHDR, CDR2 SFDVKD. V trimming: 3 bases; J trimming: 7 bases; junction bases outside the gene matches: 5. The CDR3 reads CATSDPTGTQPQHF. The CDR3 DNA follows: TGTGCCACCAGTGATCCGACAGGGACCCAGCCCCAGCATTTT.

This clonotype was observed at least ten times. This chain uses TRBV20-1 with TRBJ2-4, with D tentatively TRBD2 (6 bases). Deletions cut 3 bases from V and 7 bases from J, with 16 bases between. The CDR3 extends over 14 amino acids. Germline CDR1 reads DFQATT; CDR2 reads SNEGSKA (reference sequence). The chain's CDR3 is CSASLVGGSNIQYF. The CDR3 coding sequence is TGCAGTGCTAGCCTCGTGGGGGGTTCGAACATTCAGTACTTC.

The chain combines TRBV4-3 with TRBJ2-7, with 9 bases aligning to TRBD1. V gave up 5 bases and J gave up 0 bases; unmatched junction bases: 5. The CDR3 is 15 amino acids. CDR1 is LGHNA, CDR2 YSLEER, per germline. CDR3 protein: CASSRTGASSYEQYF. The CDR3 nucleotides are TGCGCCAGCAGCAGGACAGGGGCTAGCTCCTACGAGCAGTACTTC.